The rows below give T cell receptor beta chains drawn from one sample of a study of blood T cell repertoires in COVID-19. Repertoires were generated with immunoSEQ multiplex PCR, while TCRdb's copy carries only in-frame clones and drops some. The sample consists of approximately 170,000 clones, about 80% of them appearing once. Sequencing was done on a sample of peripheral blood. The receptors stem from a man aged 65-85 years who had recovered from COVID-19. Each CDR3 is given with its conserved first and last residue. Each record gives: J gene, V gene, clone size, D gene, CDR3 protein, CDR3 DNA. The D gene is left open where the match is weak. Some rows have no size entry. The others give once, few or many, or a class for an expanded clone.

J gene: TRBJ2-1
V gene: TRBV3-1/TRBV3-2
clone size: .
D gene: TRBD2
CDR3 protein: CASSPQLAGGYNEQFF
CDR3 DNA: TGTGCCAGCAGCCCACAACTTGCGGGAGGCTACAATGAGCAGTTCTTC

J gene: TRBJ2-3
V gene: TRBV10-3
clone size: .
D gene: .
CDR3 protein: CAISEGTIDTQYF
CDR3 DNA: TGTGCCATCAGTGAGGGCACAATTGATACGCAGTATTTT

J gene: TRBJ2-7
V gene: TRBV27
clone size: .
D gene: TRBD2
CDR3 protein: CASSLLGLAGSYEQYF
CDR3 DNA: TGTGCCAGCAGTTTGTTGGGACTAGCGGGATCCTACGAGCAGTACTTC

J gene: TRBJ2-1
V gene: TRBV28
clone size: .
D gene: TRBD2
CDR3 protein: CASSSRLAGVIDEQFF
CDR3 DNA: TGTGCCAGCAGTTCGAGACTAGCGGGAGTAATAGATGAGCAGTTCTTC

J gene: TRBJ2-1
V gene: TRBV9
clone size: few
D gene: .
CDR3 protein: CASSVEEVGYNEQFF
CDR3 DNA: TGTGCCAGCAGCGTAGAAGAGGTAGGATACAATGAGCAGTTCTTC

J gene: TRBJ1-6
V gene: TRBV25-1
clone size: .
D gene: .
CDR3 protein: CASRGDFGYNSPLHF
CDR3 DNA: TGTGCCAGCAGGGGGGACTTTGGATATAATTCACCCCTCCACTTT

J gene: TRBJ2-1
V gene: TRBV9
clone size: .
D gene: .
CDR3 protein: CASSPEDKFNNNEQFF
CDR3 DNA: TGTGCCAGCAGCCCAGAGGACAAATTTAACAACAATGAGCAGTTCTTC

J gene: TRBJ2-1
V gene: TRBV10-1
clone size: .
D gene: TRBD2
CDR3 protein: CASSDGGSEVEQFF
CDR3 DNA: TGCGCCAGCAGTGATGGCGGGAGTGAGGTTGAGCAGTTCTTC

J gene: TRBJ1-6
V gene: TRBV5-6
clone size: .
D gene: TRBD1
CDR3 protein: CASSLRREGANNSPLHF
CDR3 DNA: TGTGCCAGCAGCTTGCGTCGGGAGGGGGCAAATAATTCACCCCTCCACTTT

J gene: TRBJ2-1
V gene: TRBV9
clone size: .
D gene: TRBD2
CDR3 protein: CASSLRGEGEQFF
CDR3 DNA: TGTGCCAGCAGCCTAAGAGGGGAGGGTGAGCAGTTCTTC

J gene: TRBJ2-7
V gene: TRBV2
clone size: .
D gene: TRBD2
CDR3 protein: CASSAPRSGAYEQYF
CDR3 DNA: TGTGCCAGCAGCGCCCCACGGAGCGGGGCCTACGAGCAGTACTTC

J gene: TRBJ2-3
V gene: TRBV7-2
clone size: .
D gene: .
CDR3 protein: CASSFGNTQYF
CDR3 DNA: TGTGCCAGCAGCTTCGGGAATACGCAGTATTTT

J gene: TRBJ2-6
V gene: TRBV3-1/TRBV3-2
clone size: .
D gene: TRBD1
CDR3 protein: CASSHSGQGAANVLTF
CDR3 DNA: TGTGCCAGCAGCCACTCGGGACAGGGCGCCGCCAACGTCCTGACTTTC

J gene: TRBJ2-3
V gene: TRBV5-1
clone size: .
D gene: TRBD1
CDR3 protein: CASGKTGGFTDTQYF
CDR3 DNA: TGCGCCAGCGGAAAGACAGGGGGGTTCACAGATACGCAGTATTTT

J gene: TRBJ2-5
V gene: TRBV7-8
clone size: .
D gene: .
CDR3 protein: CASSLAGGKAETQYF
CDR3 DNA: TGTGCCAGCAGCTTAGCGGGCGGGAAGGCGGAGACCCAGTACTTC

J gene: TRBJ1-1
V gene: TRBV12-5
clone size: .
D gene: .
CDR3 protein: CASGLVGGLGTEAFF
CDR3 DNA: TGTGCTAGTGGTTTGGTCGGGGGGCTAGGCACTGAAGCTTTCTTT

J gene: TRBJ1-2
V gene: TRBV27
clone size: once
D gene: TRBD1
CDR3 protein: CASWTGSNYGYTF
CDR3 DNA: TGTGCCAGTTGGACAGGGTCTAACTATGGCTACACCTTC

J gene: TRBJ1-1
V gene: TRBV19
clone size: .
D gene: TRBD1
CDR3 protein: CASTTGAGIMNTEAFF
CDR3 DNA: TGTGCCAGTACGACAGGGGCCGGGATCATGAACACTGAAGCTTTCTTT

J gene: TRBJ2-7
V gene: TRBV21-1
clone size: .
D gene: .
CDR3 protein: CASSTKRRNYEQYF
CDR3 DNA: TGTGCCAGCAGCACCAAGCGGCGCAACTACGAGCAGTACTTC

J gene: TRBJ2-2
V gene: TRBV5-4
clone size: .
D gene: TRBD2
CDR3 protein: CASSLGTSGTTGELFF
CDR3 DNA: TGTGCCAGCAGCTTGGGGACTAGCGGGACCACCGGGGAGCTGTTTTTT

J gene: TRBJ2-3
V gene: TRBV7-2
clone size: .
D gene: .
CDR3 protein: CASSLDAVAETQYF
CDR3 DNA: TGTGCCAGCAGCTTAGATGCGGTAGCGGAAACGCAGTATTTT

J gene: TRBJ1-1
V gene: TRBV7-3
clone size: .
D gene: TRBD1
CDR3 protein: CASSLQGAGAEAFF
CDR3 DNA: TGTGCCAGCAGCTTACAGGGGGCGGGCGCTGAAGCTTTCTTT

J gene: TRBJ2-3
V gene: TRBV7-2
clone size: .
D gene: TRBD2
CDR3 protein: CASSLDSAGVTQYF
CDR3 DNA: TGTGCCAGCAGCTTAGATTCGGCGGGAGTCACGCAGTATTTT

J gene: TRBJ2-7
V gene: TRBV6-5
clone size: .
D gene: .
CDR3 protein: CASSRRTASSYEQYF
CDR3 DNA: TGTGCCAGCAGTAGACGGACAGCGAGCTCCTACGAGCAGTACTTC

J gene: TRBJ2-2
V gene: TRBV9
clone size: .
D gene: TRBD1
CDR3 protein: CASSAQGEAGELFF
CDR3 DNA: TGTGCCAGCAGCGCCCAGGGGGAAGCCGGGGAGCTGTTTTTT

J gene: TRBJ2-3
V gene: TRBV5-4
clone size: .
D gene: TRBD2
CDR3 protein: CASSTPGSGSPDTQYF
CDR3 DNA: TGTGCCAGCAGCACCCCCGGGAGCGGGAGCCCCGATACGCAGTATTTT

J gene: TRBJ2-3
V gene: TRBV29-1
clone size: .
D gene: .
CDR3 protein: CSVDDGAGTSRPDTQYF
CDR3 DNA: TGCAGCGTTGATGATGGGGCCGGGACATCACGTCCAGATACGCAGTATTTT

J gene: TRBJ1-5
V gene: TRBV18
clone size: many
D gene: TRBD1
CDR3 protein: CASSPLGRQGGNNQPQHF
CDR3 DNA: TGTGCCAGCTCACCACTGGGGAGACAGGGGGGCAACAATCAGCCCCAGCATTTT

J gene: TRBJ2-3
V gene: TRBV18
clone size: .
D gene: TRBD2
CDR3 protein: CASSPPAGLAGAADTQYF
CDR3 DNA: TGTGCCAGCTCACCCCCGGCAGGGCTAGCGGGAGCTGCAGATACGCAGTATTTT

J gene: TRBJ1-2
V gene: TRBV6-5
clone size: .
D gene: .
CDR3 protein: CASRGYRDDYGYTF
CDR3 DNA: TGTGCCAGCAGAGGGTACAGGGATGACTATGGCTACACCTTC

J gene: TRBJ1-1
V gene: TRBV5-1
clone size: .
D gene: TRBD1
CDR3 protein: CASSGTGRGTEAFF
CDR3 DNA: TGCGCCAGCAGCGGGACAGGGCGAGGTACTGAAGCTTTCTTT

J gene: TRBJ1-1
V gene: TRBV19
clone size: .
D gene: .
CDR3 protein: CASSPGPREDTEAFF
CDR3 DNA: TGTGCCAGCAGCCCGGGACCCAGGGAGGACACTGAAGCTTTCTTT

J gene: TRBJ2-7
V gene: TRBV19
clone size: .
D gene: .
CDR3 protein: CASSRPEGSSYEQYF
CDR3 DNA: TGTGCCAGTAGCCGCCCGGAGGGGTCCTCCTACGAGCAGTACTTC

J gene: TRBJ2-3
V gene: TRBV28
clone size: .
D gene: TRBD1
CDR3 protein: CASSTPGQGTDTQYF
CDR3 DNA: TGTGCCAGCAGTACGCCGGGACAGGGCACAGATACGCAGTATTTT

J gene: TRBJ1-4
V gene: TRBV28
clone size: few
D gene: .
CDR3 protein: CASSFGGRGLEKLFF
CDR3 DNA: TGTGCCAGCAGTTTTGGCGGCAGGGGTTTGGAAAAACTGTTTTTT

J gene: TRBJ1-6
V gene: TRBV7-8
clone size: few
D gene: .
CDR3 protein: CASSSLDRPLNSPLHF
CDR3 DNA: TGTGCCAGCAGCTCACTCGACAGGCCATTAAATTCACCCCTCCACTTT

J gene: TRBJ2-7
V gene: TRBV10-3
clone size: .
D gene: TRBD1
CDR3 protein: CAIRIQGSAYEQYF
CDR3 DNA: TGTGCCATCAGGATACAGGGGTCGGCCTACGAGCAGTACTTC

J gene: TRBJ2-1
V gene: TRBV29-1
clone size: .
D gene: .
CDR3 protein: CSVDAGLGSSYNEQFF
CDR3 DNA: TGCAGCGTTGATGCGGGTTTGGGCAGCTCCTACAATGAGCAGTTCTTC

J gene: TRBJ1-2
V gene: TRBV7-8
clone size: .
D gene: TRBD1
CDR3 protein: CASSLARTGDGYTF
CDR3 DNA: TGTGCCAGCAGCTTAGCGCGGACAGGGGACGGCTACACCTTC

J gene: TRBJ1-2
V gene: TRBV25-1
clone size: .
D gene: TRBD1
CDR3 protein: CASRNTGGGYTF
CDR3 DNA: TGTGCCAGCAGGAATACAGGGGGCGGCTACACCTTC

J gene: TRBJ1-6
V gene: TRBV3-1/TRBV3-2
clone size: .
D gene: .
CDR3 protein: CASSQGQLNSPLHF
CDR3 DNA: TGTGCCAGCAGCCAAGGACAGCTAAATTCACCCCTCCACTTT

J gene: TRBJ2-2
V gene: TRBV6-1
clone size: .
D gene: .
CDR3 protein: CATTPGQLTGELFF
CDR3 DNA: TGTGCCACCACTCCCGGACAGCTCACCGGGGAGCTGTTTTTT

J gene: TRBJ1-5
V gene: TRBV5-4
clone size: .
D gene: .
CDR3 protein: CASSFHEGDQPQHF
CDR3 DNA: TGTGCCAGCAGCTTCCATGAAGGGGATCAGCCCCAGCATTTT

J gene: TRBJ1-3
V gene: TRBV15
clone size: .
D gene: .
CDR3 protein: CATSRDHAGSGNTIYF
CDR3 DNA: TGTGCCACCAGCAGAGATCACGCAGGCTCTGGAAACACCATATATTTT

J gene: TRBJ1-1
V gene: TRBV6-5
clone size: .
D gene: .
CDR3 protein: CASMPLQVFTEAFF
CDR3 DNA: TGTGCCAGCATGCCCCTACAGGTCTTCACTGAAGCTTTCTTT

J gene: TRBJ1-1
V gene: TRBV28
clone size: .
D gene: TRBD1
CDR3 protein: CASSFQGAEAFF
CDR3 DNA: TGTGCCAGCAGTTTTCAGGGGGCGGAAGCTTTCTTT

J gene: TRBJ2-1
V gene: TRBV5-5
clone size: once
D gene: .
CDR3 protein: CASSPGGRGSNEQFF
CDR3 DNA: TGTGCCAGCAGCCCGGGGGGCAGGGGTTCGAATGAGCAGTTCTTC

J gene: TRBJ2-1
V gene: TRBV5-8
clone size: .
D gene: .
CDR3 protein: CASSLFQNEQFF
CDR3 DNA: TGTGCCAGCAGCTTATTCCAGAATGAGCAGTTCTTC